The clone carrying this TCR beta chain was detected only a few times. Its antigen remains unknown. The data were obtained in a study of T-cell reconstitution after alpha-beta-depleted transplantation in children. Points from the study as a whole: Alpha-beta T cells present about two months after transplant were reported to originate from several hundred expanded graft clones.

Germline V CDR1 and CDR2: MDHEN, SYDVKM. V trimming: 4 bases; J trimming: 3 bases; junction bases outside the gene matches: 14. This CDR3 contains 17 residues. Unique molecular identifiers were used to barcode this TCRbeta library. TCRdb processed the PCR reads anew with MiXCR; each CDR3 protein has one entry. The table has about 230,000 distinct CDR3 sequences, about 11% seen once. This clonotype was obtained from a child less than two years old with acute myeloid leukemia, due to receive a stem cell transplant. V is TRBV28 and J is TRBJ2-7, with 8 bases that match TRBD1. The specimen was PBMCs, collected before TCRalphabeta/CD19-depleted stem cell transplant. CDR3 sequence: CASSSVEYRGVDYEQYF. CDR3 bases: TGTGCCAGCAGTTCAGTTGAATACAGGGGGGTAGACTACGAGCAGTACTTC.